The rows below give T cell receptor beta chains drawn from one sample of a study of beta chain features in type 1 diabetes. The assay was immunoSEQ multiplex PCR, and TCRdb's table has in-frame clones only and misses some. The sample has 350,000 to 450,000 clones; approximately 13% are singletons. Sequenced material: naive CD4+ T cells from blood. These receptors originate from a man aged 25 to 45 in good health. Both conserved end residues are part of each CDR3. D genes are given only for firm matches. Part of the rows lack a size; the others show once, few, many or a class for expanded clones.

clone_size	v_call	j_call	d_call	cdr3_aa	cdr3_nt
few	TRBV25-1	TRBJ1-2	.	CASSELDFLYYTF	TGTGCCAGCAGTGAATTAGACTTTTTATACTACACCTTC
.	TRBV15	TRBJ2-1	.	CATSRDRPGVNEQFF	TGTGCCACCAGCAGAGATCGGCCAGGGGTGAATGAGCAGTTCTTC
few	TRBV2	TRBJ1-2	.	CASRQGYYGYTF	TGTGCCAGCAGACAGGGTTACTATGGCTACACCTTC
.	TRBV4-1	TRBJ1-2	.	CASSQSGSRRGYTF	TGCGCCAGCAGCCAATCGGGATCTCGCAGAGGCTACACCTTC
few	TRBV7-8	TRBJ2-3	.	CASSFGTDTQYF	TGTGCCAGCAGCTTTGGTACAGATACGCAGTATTTT
few	TRBV18	TRBJ2-2	.	CASSLASGELFF	TGTGCCAGCTCACTAGCGTCCGGGGAGCTGTTTTTT
few	TRBV30	TRBJ1-1	.	CAWSALVGTEAFF	TGTGCCTGGAGTGCACTCGTGGGGACTGAAGCTTTCTTT
.	TRBV29-1	TRBJ2-1	.	CSVVGSGVNNEQFF	TGCAGCGTTGTAGGTAGCGGCGTTAACAATGAGCAGTTCTTC
.	TRBV2	TRBJ1-1	.	CASSTLWGTEAFF	TGTGCCAGCAGTACCTTGTGGGGGACTGAAGCTTTCTTT
few	TRBV7-9	TRBJ2-5	TRBD2	CASISGAGGPETQYF	TGTGCCAGCATCTCTGGAGCGGGAGGGCCAGAGACCCAGTACTTC
few	TRBV7-9	TRBJ2-3	TRBD2	CASSPGRLADTDTQYF	TGTGCCAGCAGCCCCGGCAGGCTAGCGGACACAGATACGCAGTATTTT
.	TRBV20-1	TRBJ2-3	.	CSAEDGDTQYF	TGCAGTGCCGAGGACGGAGATACGCAGTATTTT
.	TRBV7-9	TRBJ2-5	TRBD2	CASSLGLAEQETQYF	TGTGCCAGCAGCTTGGGTCTAGCGGAACAAGAGACCCAGTACTTC
.	TRBV30	TRBJ2-1	TRBD2	CAWASGRSSYNEQFF	TGTGCCTGGGCAAGCGGGAGGAGCTCCTACAATGAGCAGTTCTTC
few	TRBV5-1	TRBJ1-6	.	CASSLVDATANSPLHF	TGCGCCAGCAGCTTGGTGGACGCTACCGCAAATTCACCCCTCCACTTT
few	TRBV27	TRBJ2-7	TRBD2	CASSYTGTRSYEQYF	TGTGCCAGCAGTTACACCGGGACTAGATCCTACGAGCAGTACTTC
.	TRBV4-3	TRBJ1-2	.	CASSQDPRRNYGYTF	TGCGCCAGCAGCCAAGATCCTCGCAGGAACTATGGCTACACCTTC
.	TRBV4-1	TRBJ1-1	.	CASSQERAAFF	TGCGCCAGCAGCCAAGAGCGGGCGGCTTTCTTT
few	TRBV9	TRBJ2-2	.	CASSHTNTGELFF	TGTGCCAGCAGCCATACGAACACCGGGGAGCTGTTTTTT
few	TRBV5-1	TRBJ2-7	TRBD2	CASSSPWASGTTYEQYF	TGCGCCAGCAGCTCCCCCTGGGCTAGCGGAACCACCTACGAGCAGTACTTC
few	TRBV29-1	TRBJ2-7	.	CSVATSEQYF	TGCAGCGTCGCAACTAGCGAGCAGTACTTC
.	TRBV5-1	TRBJ2-2	TRBD2	CASSLRGGPSGELFF	TGCGCCAGCAGCTTGAGGGGAGGGCCCTCCGGGGAGCTGTTTTTT
.	TRBV20-1	TRBJ2-5	.	CSGAGEETQYF	TGCAGTGGGGCAGGGGAAGAGACCCAGTACTTC
.	TRBV7-2	TRBJ2-5	.	CASSLLGTSQYF	TGTGCCAGCAGCTTACTAGGGACGTCCCAGTACTTC
.	TRBV28	TRBJ2-1	.	CASIPSPRSYNEQFF	TGTGCCAGCATCCCGTCCCCTCGCTCCTACAATGAGCAGTTCTTC
few	TRBV29-1	TRBJ2-3	TRBD1	CSGRGQVKQDTQYF	TGCAGCGGTAGGGGACAGGTAAAGCAAGATACGCAGTATTTT
.	TRBV28	TRBJ2-2	TRBD1	CASMETGDTGELFF	TGTGCCAGCATGGAGACAGGGGACACCGGGGAGCTGTTTTTT
.	TRBV1	TRBJ2-1	.	CTSSQDLEASIAGIFYNEQFF	TGCACCAGCAGCCAAGATCTTGAAGCCTCAATAGCGGGAATATTCTACAATGAGCAGTTCTTC
.	TRBV29-1	TRBJ2-2	TRBD2	CSADLLAGGGELFF	TGCAGCGCTGACCTTCTAGCGGGAGGCGGGGAGCTGTTTTTT
few	TRBV14	TRBJ1-1	.	CASSLTEGLNTEAFF	TGTGCCAGCAGCCTTACAGAAGGTCTGAACACTGAAGCTTTCTTT
.	TRBV15	TRBJ2-2	.	CATSRDAVNTGELFF	TGTGCCACCAGCAGAGATGCCGTAAACACCGGGGAGCTGTTTTTT
many	TRBV2	TRBJ2-1	.	CASHEYNEQFF	TGTGCCAGCCATGAGTACAATGAGCAGTTCTTC
few	TRBV7-9	TRBJ2-5	.	CASSTGRYQETQYF	TGTGCCAGCAGCACGGGCCGGTACCAAGAGACCCAGTACTTC
few	TRBV10-3	TRBJ1-2	.	CAISESENYGYTF	TGTGCCATCAGTGAATCAGAAAACTATGGCTACACCTTC
few	TRBV29-1	TRBJ2-1	TRBD2	CSAWGLAETYNEQFF	TGCAGCGCGTGGGGACTAGCGGAGACCTACAATGAGCAGTTCTTC
.	TRBV7-9	TRBJ2-2	.	CASSPPYTWGNTGELFF	TGTGCCAGCAGCCCACCCTACACATGGGGAAACACCGGGGAGCTGTTTTTT
.	TRBV7-2	TRBJ2-7	.	CASSPTTRYEQYF	TGTGCCAGCAGCCCCACGACTAGATACGAGCAGTACTTC
few	TRBV18	TRBJ2-3	.	CASSPPVADTQYF	TGTGCCAGCTCACCACCGGTCGCGGATACGCAGTATTTT
few	TRBV5-6	TRBJ2-1	.	CASSLARTSPHNEQFF	TGTGCCAGCAGCTTGGCTCGGACCAGTCCCCACAATGAGCAGTTCTTC
few	TRBV6-1	TRBJ2-3	.	CASSPSTTSTDTQYF	TGTGCCAGCAGTCCATCAACAACTAGCACAGATACGCAGTATTTT
.	TRBV6-5	TRBJ2-1	.	CASNRLARSYNEQFF	TGTGCCAGCAATCGGTTGGCACGGTCCTACAATGAGCAGTTCTTC
.	TRBV18	TRBJ1-2	.	CASSPGSRSYTF	TGTGCCAGCTCACCGGGGTCCCGTAGCTACACCTTC
.	TRBV7-2	TRBJ2-5	TRBD2	CASSLPLAGAGETQYF	TGTGCCAGCAGCTTACCACTAGCGGGAGCCGGGGAGACCCAGTACTTC
few	TRBV30	TRBJ2-1	.	CASAAYNEQFF	TGTGCCAGCGCAGCCTACAATGAGCAGTTCTTC
few	TRBV25-1	TRBJ1-2	TRBD1	CASSGHRGRDYGYTF	TGTGCCAGCAGTGGTCACAGGGGGCGAGACTATGGCTACACCTTC
.	TRBV5-4	TRBJ1-1	.	CASAGRGQTEAFF	TGTGCCAGCGCAGGCAGGGGTCAGACTGAAGCTTTCTTT
.	TRBV7-9	TRBJ1-4	.	CASSGFSNEKLFF	TGTGCCAGCAGCGGGTTTTCTAATGAAAAACTGTTTTTT
few	TRBV25-1	TRBJ1-1	.	CASSEIQRDSEAFF	TGTGCCAGCAGTGAAATACAGAGAGACTCTGAAGCTTTCTTT
.	TRBV10-3	TRBJ2-3	.	CAISEQAGIGDTQYF	TGTGCCATCAGTGAACAAGCGGGTATTGGAGATACGCAGTATTTT
.	TRBV19	TRBJ1-5	.	CASSRQGNSNQPQHF	TGTGCCAGTAGCAGGCAGGGTAATAGCAATCAGCCCCAGCATTTT
few	TRBV9	TRBJ1-5	.	CASSLDGTMSQPQHF	TGTGCCAGCAGCCTAGACGGGACAATGAGTCAGCCCCAGCATTTT
.	TRBV6-6	TRBJ2-7	.	CASSYSQGTYEQYF	TGTGCCAGCAGTTACTCTCAGGGAACCTACGAGCAGTACTTC
many	TRBV9	TRBJ2-1	.	CASSASNEQFF	TGTGCCAGCAGCGCCAGTAATGAGCAGTTCTTC
.	TRBV4-1	TRBJ1-3	.	CASSHVGNTIYF	TGCGCCAGCAGCCACGTAGGGAACACCATATATTTT